Described below is a single T cell receptor beta chain sequence and its context. The PCR ran on 60 Vbeta and 13 Jbeta primers. Clones were sequenced by immunoSEQ multiplex PCR, and TCRdb holds only the in-frame ones, with some missing. The sample lists 170,000 or so clones; around 83% were seen once. The record originates from a study of cytomegalovirus exposure and HLA in healthy donors. Germline CDR1 and CDR2: MNHEY and SMNVEV (reference sequence). The CDR3 extends over 16 amino acids. Trimming stripped 5 bases from V and 0 bases from J, with 13 bases between. What was sequenced was PBMCs. The sequence was collected from a man in his fifties or sixties in good health and CMV-seropositive. V gene TRBV27 combines with J gene TRBJ2-2; D gene unclear. CDR3 coding DNA: TGTGCCAGCAGTCCCCGGGTGAGGTCGAACACCGGGGAGCTGTTTTTT. Its translation: CASSPRVRSNTGELFF.